This record concerns one T cell receptor (beta chain) sequence. Its cognate antigen is unknown. The sample originates from a study of OX40 agonist ivuxolimab in advanced cancers. Profiled with immunoSEQ multiplex PCR; TCRdb holds only in-frame clones, not every one. The sample consists of about 71,000 clones, 84% of them appearing once. Whole-study findings and limits: At doses 0.1 to 3.0 mg/kg, CD4+ and CD8+ clones expanded.

The CDR3 runs 11 residues. Trimming removed 10 bases from V and 2 bases from J; junction bases left unmatched: 0. CDR1 and CDR2 from the germline V gene are LNHDA and SQIVND (reference sequence). The input for sequencing was CD4+ or CD8+ T cells sorted from blood, taken in a trial of the OX40 agonist ivuxolimab. This receptor was obtained from an adult with an advanced solid tumor such as melanoma, head and neck, liver or kidney cancer. This chain connects TRBV19 to TRBJ2-5, with TRBD2 matching 8 bases. The CDR3 coding sequence is TGTGCCACGGGAGGGCAAGAGACCCAGTACTTC. Its protein is CATGGQETQYF.